This TCR beta chain stems from a study of type 1 regulatory T cells. Study as a whole: T-allo10 is a Tr1-enriched, alloantigen-specific CD4 T cell product made in vitro.

Using its own MiXCR run on the reads, TCRdb lists one record per CDR3 protein. This table has tens of thousands of distinct CDR3 sequences, roughly half appearing once. About this clonotype itself: Its antigen is unidentified.

With V trimmed by 2 bases and J by 3 bases, 5 bases remained unmatched. The CDR3 sequence is 16 residues long. Germline V gene sequence: CDR1 SGHTA, CDR2 FQGNSA. Study conclusions and caveats: Type 1 regulatory T cells had a more restricted TCR repertoire than non-type 1 regulatory T cells.

Input material: cultured non-Tr1 T cells, either the whole culture or a sorted T cell fraction (not recorded which). J is TRBJ2-1 and V is TRBV7-2; TRBD1 aligns across 9 bases. This TCR was recovered from a human donor in good health. CDR3: CASSLLTGGNYNEQFF. The CDR3 bases are TGTGCCAGCAGCTTATTAACAGGGGGCAACTACAATGAGCAGTTCTTC.